This T cell receptor (beta chain) is from a study of blood T cell repertoires in COVID-19. V was clipped by 3 bases and J by 7 bases; unmatched bases: 5. CDR3 length equals 13 residues. Germline lookup yields CDR1 SGDLS and CDR2 YYNGEE. This clone has only a few counts. Using immunoSEQ multiplex PCR, the repertoire was profiled, and TCRdb retains in-frame clones only, with some absent. The data hold some 60,000 clones, with 75% to 85% observed a single time. The chain recombines TRBV9 with TRBJ2-7; 9 positions match TRBD2. Sequenced: peripheral blood. This sequence was found in a man aged 45-65 years with COVID-19, enrolled during active disease. CDR3 amino acids: CASSAILAGEQYF. In DNA, the CDR3 is TGTGCCAGCAGCGCAATTCTAGCGGGAGAGCAGTACTTC.